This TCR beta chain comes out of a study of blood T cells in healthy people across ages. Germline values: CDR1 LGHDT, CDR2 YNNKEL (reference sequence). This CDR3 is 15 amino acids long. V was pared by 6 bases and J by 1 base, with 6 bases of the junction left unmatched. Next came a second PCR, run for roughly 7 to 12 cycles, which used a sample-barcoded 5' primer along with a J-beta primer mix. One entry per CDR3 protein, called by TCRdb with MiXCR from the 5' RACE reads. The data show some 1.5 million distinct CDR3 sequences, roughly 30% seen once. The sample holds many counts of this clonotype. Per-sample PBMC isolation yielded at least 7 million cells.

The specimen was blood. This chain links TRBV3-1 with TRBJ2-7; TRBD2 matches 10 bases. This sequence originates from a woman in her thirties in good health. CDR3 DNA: TGTGCCAGCAGTGCCCAACTAGCGGGGTCCTACGAGCAGTACTTC. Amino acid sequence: CASSAQLAGSYEQYF.